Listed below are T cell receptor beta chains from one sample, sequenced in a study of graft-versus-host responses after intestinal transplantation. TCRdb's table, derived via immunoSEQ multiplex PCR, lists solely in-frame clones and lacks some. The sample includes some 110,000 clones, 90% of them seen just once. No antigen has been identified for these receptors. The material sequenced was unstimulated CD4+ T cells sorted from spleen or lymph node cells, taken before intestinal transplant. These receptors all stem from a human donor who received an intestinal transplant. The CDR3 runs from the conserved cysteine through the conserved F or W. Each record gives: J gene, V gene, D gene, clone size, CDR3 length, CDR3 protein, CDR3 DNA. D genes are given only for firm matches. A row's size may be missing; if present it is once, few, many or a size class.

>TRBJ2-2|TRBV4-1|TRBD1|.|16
CASSRHRGANTGELFF
TGCGCCAGCAGCCGACACAGGGGCGCGAACACCGGGGAGCTGTTTTTT
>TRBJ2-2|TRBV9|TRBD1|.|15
CASSTHRGRTGELFF
TGTGCCAGCAGCACCCACAGGGGTCGCACCGGGGAGCTGTTTTTT
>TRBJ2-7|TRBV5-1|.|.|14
CASSLVAGTYEQYF
TGCGCCAGCAGCTTGGTGGCGGGTACGTACGAGCAGTACTTC
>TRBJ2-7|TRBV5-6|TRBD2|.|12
CASSSRPGGQYF
TGTGCCAGCAGCTCCCGACCGGGGGGGCAGTACTTC
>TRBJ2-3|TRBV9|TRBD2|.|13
CASSDGTSYTQYF
TGTGCCAGCAGCGACGGGACTAGTTATACGCAGTATTTT
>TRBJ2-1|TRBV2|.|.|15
CASLGLKSSYNEQFF
TGTGCCAGCTTGGGACTCAAGAGCTCCTACAATGAGCAGTTCTTC
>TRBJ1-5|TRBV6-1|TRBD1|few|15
CASTLTGNPNQPQHF
TGTGCCAGCACCTTGACAGGGAACCCGAATCAGCCCCAGCATTTT
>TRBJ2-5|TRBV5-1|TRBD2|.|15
CASSPSGGESETQYF
TGCGCCAGCAGCCCTAGCGGGGGGGAATCTGAGACCCAGTACTTC
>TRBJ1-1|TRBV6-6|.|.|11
CASRSETEAFF
TGTGCCAGCAGGTCCGAGACTGAAGCTTTCTTT
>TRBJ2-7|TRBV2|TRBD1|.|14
CASTRDSHSYEQYF
TGTGCCAGCACCCGGGACAGTCACTCCTACGAGCAGTACTTC
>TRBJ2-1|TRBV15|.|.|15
CATSRVRGPYNEQFF
TGTGCCACCAGCAGAGTACGGGGTCCCTACAATGAGCAGTTCTTC
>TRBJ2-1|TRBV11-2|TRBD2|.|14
CASSLEWSSGSWFF
TGTGCCAGCAGCTTAGAGTGGTCTAGCGGGAGCTGGTTCTTC
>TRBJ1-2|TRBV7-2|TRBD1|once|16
CASSFPDRAAQYGYTF
TGTGCCAGCAGCTTCCCGGACAGGGCGGCCCAATATGGCTACACCTTC
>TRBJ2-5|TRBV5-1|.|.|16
CASSLIRAGIGETQYF
TGCGCCAGCAGCTTGATACGGGCGGGGATAGGGGAGACCCAGTACTTC
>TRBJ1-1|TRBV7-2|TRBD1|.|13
CASSPGQGRLAFF
TGTGCCAGCAGCCCCGGACAGGGGAGGTTAGCTTTCTTT
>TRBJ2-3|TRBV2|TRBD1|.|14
CAKRQGSTTDTQYF
TGTGCCAAAAGACAGGGGTCTACCACAGATACGCAGTATTTT
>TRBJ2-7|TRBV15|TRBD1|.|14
CATSREGQGYEQYF
TGTGCCACCAGCAGAGAAGGACAGGGCTACGAGCAGTACTTC
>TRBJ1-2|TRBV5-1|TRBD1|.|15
CASSPPGQTNYGYTF
TGCGCCAGCAGCCCCCCGGGACAGACTAACTATGGCTACACCTTC
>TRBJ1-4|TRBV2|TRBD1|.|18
CASSGRQGRQATNEKLFF
TGTGCCAGCAGTGGTAGACAGGGGCGGCAAGCAACTAATGAAAAACTGTTTTTT
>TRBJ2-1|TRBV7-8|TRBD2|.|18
CASSLGPLGAGVGGEQFF
TGTGCCAGCAGCTTAGGTCCCTTAGGGGCGGGAGTGGGGGGTGAGCAGTTCTTC
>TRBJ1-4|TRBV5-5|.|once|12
CASSLPGEKLFF
TGTGCCAGCAGCTTGCCAGGGGAAAAACTGTTTTTT
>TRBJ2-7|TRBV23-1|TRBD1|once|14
CASTRTGEGYEQYF
TGCGCCAGCACCCGGACAGGGGAGGGGTACGAGCAGTACTTC
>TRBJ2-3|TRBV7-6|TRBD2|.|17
CASSQGASGRARDTQYF
TGTGCCAGCAGCCAGGGCGCTAGCGGGAGGGCAAGAGATACGCAGTATTTT
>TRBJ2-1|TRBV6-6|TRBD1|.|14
CASSLGQGVGEQFF
TGTGCCAGCAGTCTTGGACAGGGAGTCGGTGAGCAGTTCTTC
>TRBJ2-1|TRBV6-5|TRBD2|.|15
CASTLSGSSYNEQFF
TGTGCCAGCACTCTAAGCGGGAGCTCCTACAATGAGCAGTTCTTC
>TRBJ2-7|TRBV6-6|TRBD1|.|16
CASRTSGTVSSYEQYF
TGTGCCAGCAGGACCTCAGGGACAGTCAGCTCCTACGAGCAGTACTTC
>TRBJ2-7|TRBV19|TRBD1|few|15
CASSNPGQVFYEQYF
TGTGCCAGTAGTAATCCGGGACAGGTCTTCTACGAGCAGTACTTC
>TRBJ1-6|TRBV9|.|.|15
CASSVSGREDSPLHF
TGTGCCAGCAGCGTCTCCGGCAGGGAGGATTCACCCCTCCACTTT
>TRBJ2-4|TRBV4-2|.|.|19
CASSQALSPRGLAKNIQYF
TGTGCCAGCAGCCAAGCTCTTAGTCCTCGGGGGTTGGCCAAAAACATTCAGTACTTC
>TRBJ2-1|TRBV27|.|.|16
CASSGIRARAANEQFF
TGTGCCAGCAGTGGAATTCGGGCTAGAGCGGCCAATGAGCAGTTCTTC
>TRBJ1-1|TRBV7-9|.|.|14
CASSFWGLDTEAFF
TGTGCCAGCAGCTTCTGGGGGCTGGACACTGAAGCTTTCTTT
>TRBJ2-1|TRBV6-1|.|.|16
CASSDPSIKTSNEQFF
TGTGCCAGCAGTGACCCCTCTATTAAGACTAGCAATGAGCAGTTCTTC
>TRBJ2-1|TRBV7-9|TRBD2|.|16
CASNTLAGGWNNEQFF
TGTGCCAGCAACACTCTAGCGGGGGGGTGGAACAATGAGCAGTTCTTC
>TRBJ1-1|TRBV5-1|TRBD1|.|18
CASSLYPGQAKRGNEAFF
TGCGCCAGCAGCTTATATCCAGGACAGGCTAAAAGGGGGAATGAAGCTTTCTTT
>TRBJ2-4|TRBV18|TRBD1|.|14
CASSRTGTKNIQYF
TGTGCCAGCTCACGGACAGGGACCAAAAACATTCAGTACTTC
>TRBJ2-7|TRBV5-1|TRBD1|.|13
CASGPGQGYEQYF
TGCGCCAGCGGACCGGGACAGGGATACGAGCAGTACTTC
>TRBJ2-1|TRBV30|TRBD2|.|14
CAWSRREGHGEQFF
TGTGCCTGGAGTAGGCGGGAGGGGCACGGTGAGCAGTTCTTC
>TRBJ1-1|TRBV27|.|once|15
CASSRQAQSPFGAFF
TGTGCCAGCAGCCGACAGGCCCAATCTCCGTTCGGAGCTTTCTTT
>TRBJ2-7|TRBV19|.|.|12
CAIKTGRYEQYF
TGTGCCATAAAGACAGGGAGGTACGAGCAGTACTTC
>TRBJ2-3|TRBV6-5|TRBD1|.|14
CASSWDRSTDTQYF
TGTGCCAGCAGCTGGGACAGGAGCACAGATACGCAGTATTTT
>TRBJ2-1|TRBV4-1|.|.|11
CASSGRNEQFF
TGCGCCAGCAGCGGGAGGAATGAGCAGTTCTTC
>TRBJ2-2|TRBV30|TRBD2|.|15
CAWSRGGSNTGELFF
TGTGCCTGGAGTCGGGGGGGCTCGAACACCGGGGAGCTGTTTTTT
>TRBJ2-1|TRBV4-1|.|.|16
CASSPPIRSSYNEQFF
TGCGCCAGCAGCCCTCCCATACGGAGCTCCTACAATGAGCAGTTCTTC